The clone carrying this T cell receptor (beta chain) was seen repeatedly, ten times or more. Its cognate antigen is unknown. TCRdb passed the multiplex PCR reads through MiXCR, listing each CDR3 protein once. The sample shows about 47,000 distinct CDR3 sequences, about 23% of them seen only once. The data were taken from a study of breast tumors, draining lymph nodes, adjacent tissues. Findings and caveats of the study: Data only fit, rather than demonstrated, lymph node origin of most tumor T cells. Most tumor T cells seemingly derive from lymph node, then expand in tumor. Luminal-like breast cancer showed significantly higher tumor–nontumor repertoire similarity than basal-like. Tumors had less TCR diversity than lymph nodes, more than nontumor tissue.

The CDR3 consists of 13 residues. CDR1 is MNHNY and CDR2 is SVGAGI in the germline V gene (reference sequence). The V segment lost 7 bases and the J segment 5 bases; nucleotides outside the gene matches: 6. The chain employs TRBV6-6 and TRBJ2-7; 9 bases are shared with TRBD1. Material: breast tumor tissue. The clonotype was recovered from a female donor with breast cancer. Some clones in this sample may be carry-over from other donors' samples. CDR3 sequence: CASTDRGRDEQYF. The CDR3 DNA follows: TGTGCCAGCACCGACAGGGGGAGAGACGAGCAGTACTTC.